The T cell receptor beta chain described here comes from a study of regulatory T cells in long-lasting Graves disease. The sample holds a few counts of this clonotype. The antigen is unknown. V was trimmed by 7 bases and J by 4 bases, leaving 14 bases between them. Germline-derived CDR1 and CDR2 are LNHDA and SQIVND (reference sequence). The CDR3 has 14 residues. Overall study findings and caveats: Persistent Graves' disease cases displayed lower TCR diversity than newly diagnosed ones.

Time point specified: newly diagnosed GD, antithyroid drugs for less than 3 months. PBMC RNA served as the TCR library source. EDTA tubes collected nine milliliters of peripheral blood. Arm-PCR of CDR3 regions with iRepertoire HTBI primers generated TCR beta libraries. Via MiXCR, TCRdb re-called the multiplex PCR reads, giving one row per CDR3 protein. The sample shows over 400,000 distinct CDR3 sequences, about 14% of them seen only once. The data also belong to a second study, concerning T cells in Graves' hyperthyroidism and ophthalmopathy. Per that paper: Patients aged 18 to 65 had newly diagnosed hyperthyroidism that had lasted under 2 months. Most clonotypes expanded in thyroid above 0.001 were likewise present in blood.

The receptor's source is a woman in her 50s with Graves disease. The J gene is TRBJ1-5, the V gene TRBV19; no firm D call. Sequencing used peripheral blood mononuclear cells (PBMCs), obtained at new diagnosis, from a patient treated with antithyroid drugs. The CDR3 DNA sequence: TGTGCCAGTACCATAGGAACAACAAATCAGCCCCAGCATTTT. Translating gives CASTIGTTNQPQHF.